This is a list of T cell receptor beta chains from one sample in a study of T cells after yellow fever vaccination. MiXCR, applied by TCRdb to the 5' RACE reads, yields one record per CDR3 protein. Of some 300,000 distinct CDR3 sequences in the sample, approximately 11% are singletons; the top ten hold about 3.3%. The source was CD4+ T cells sorted from PBMCs, collected 45 days after the yellow fever booster vaccination. Receptor source: a man younger than 30 who received the YFV17D yellow fever vaccine. Both conserved end residues are part of each CDR3. A D gene is named only where the DNA matches it firmly. Size is omitted from some rows. Given values are once, few, many or a class for expanded clones.

j_call: TRBJ1-1; v_call: TRBV4-1; clone_size: few; d_call: NA; cdr3_aa: CASSHLGLTEAFF; cdr3_nt: TGCGCCAGCAGCCATTTGGGTTTAACTGAAGCTTTCTTT
j_call: TRBJ1-4; v_call: TRBV9; clone_size: many; d_call: NA; cdr3_aa: CASSVGDGSEKLFF; cdr3_nt: TGTGCCAGCAGCGTAGGGGACGGCTCTGAAAAACTGTTTTTT
j_call: TRBJ1-6; v_call: TRBV5-1; clone_size: many; d_call: TRBD1; cdr3_aa: CASCDRDNSPLHF; cdr3_nt: TGCGCCAGCTGTGACAGGGATAATTCACCCCTCCACTTT
j_call: TRBJ2-5; v_call: TRBV5-1; clone_size: many; d_call: NA; cdr3_aa: CASSLDLPQETQYF; cdr3_nt: TGCGCCAGCAGCTTGGATCTCCCTCAAGAGACCCAGTACTTC
j_call: TRBJ1-2; v_call: TRBV5-6; clone_size: many; d_call: TRBD1; cdr3_aa: CASSSDRAYGYTF; cdr3_nt: TGTGCCAGCAGCTCGGACAGGGCTTATGGCTACACCTTC
j_call: TRBJ2-7; v_call: TRBV11-2; clone_size: few; d_call: TRBD2; cdr3_aa: CASSRLAGGPGEQYF; cdr3_nt: TGTGCCAGCAGCCGTCTAGCGGGGGGGCCGGGGGAGCAGTACTTC
j_call: TRBJ1-2; v_call: TRBV4-2; clone_size: many; d_call: NA; cdr3_aa: CASSLGVDYGYTF; cdr3_nt: TGTGCCAGCAGCCTAGGCGTGGACTATGGCTACACCTTC
j_call: TRBJ2-5; v_call: TRBV30; clone_size: NA; d_call: NA; cdr3_aa: CAWTRVGPKETQYF; cdr3_nt: TGTGCCTGGACTAGAGTAGGTCCCAAAGAGACCCAGTACTTC
j_call: TRBJ2-2; v_call: TRBV11-2; clone_size: NA; d_call: NA; cdr3_aa: CASSPDPWLGWLFF; cdr3_nt: TGTGCCAGCAGCCCCGACCCGTGGCTCGGTTGGCTGTTTTTT
j_call: TRBJ2-7; v_call: TRBV3-1; clone_size: few; d_call: TRBD1; cdr3_aa: CASSRPTGGRYEQYF; cdr3_nt: TGTGCCAGCAGCCGGCCGACAGGGGGGCGGTACGAGCAGTACTTC
j_call: TRBJ2-7; v_call: TRBV5-5; clone_size: few; d_call: NA; cdr3_aa: CASSPGTEAYEQYF; cdr3_nt: TGTGCCAGCAGCCCAGGGACGGAAGCCTACGAGCAGTACTTC
j_call: TRBJ2-5; v_call: TRBV18; clone_size: few; d_call: TRBD2; cdr3_aa: CASAGWFSGGEETQYF; cdr3_nt: TGTGCCAGCGCAGGATGGTTTAGCGGGGGCGAAGAGACCCAGTACTTC
j_call: TRBJ2-2; v_call: TRBV7-9; clone_size: NA; d_call: TRBD2; cdr3_aa: CASNPSGGKNTGELFF; cdr3_nt: TGTGCCAGCAACCCTAGCGGGGGGAAAAACACCGGGGAGCTGTTTTTT
j_call: TRBJ2-7; v_call: TRBV7-9; clone_size: once; d_call: NA; cdr3_aa: CASTFWTDSYEQYF; cdr3_nt: TGTGCCAGCACCTTTTGGACAGACTCCTACGAGCAGTACTTC
j_call: TRBJ2-3; v_call: TRBV10-3; clone_size: few; d_call: NA; cdr3_aa: CAISYLPGDTDTQYF; cdr3_nt: TGTGCCATCAGCTACCTGCCGGGAGACACAGATACGCAGTATTTT
j_call: TRBJ2-2; v_call: TRBV20-1; clone_size: few; d_call: NA; cdr3_aa: CSAPNGGELFF; cdr3_nt: TGCAGTGCCCCGAATGGCGGGGAGCTGTTTTTT
j_call: TRBJ1-1; v_call: TRBV29-1; clone_size: few; d_call: NA; cdr3_aa: CSVEGQGGTYTEAFF; cdr3_nt: TGCAGCGTTGAGGGGCAGGGTGGGACGTACACTGAAGCTTTCTTT
j_call: TRBJ1-2; v_call: TRBV12-3/TRBV12-4; clone_size: NA; d_call: NA; cdr3_aa: CASSLRGSNGYTF; cdr3_nt: TGTGCCAGCAGTTTAAGGGGTTCAAATGGCTACACCTTC
j_call: TRBJ1-4; v_call: TRBV5-1; clone_size: many; d_call: NA; cdr3_aa: CASSLRLSRTNEKLFF; cdr3_nt: TGCGCCAGCAGCTTGAGGTTGAGTAGGACTAATGAAAAACTGTTTTTT
j_call: TRBJ2-5; v_call: TRBV12-3/TRBV12-4; clone_size: few; d_call: NA; cdr3_aa: CASGKGRSQETQYF; cdr3_nt: TGTGCCAGCGGCAAGGGACGCTCCCAAGAGACCCAGTACTTC
j_call: TRBJ2-2; v_call: TRBV5-1; clone_size: few; d_call: NA; cdr3_aa: CASSLAQGFTGELFF; cdr3_nt: TGCGCCAGCAGCTTGGCCCAGGGGTTCACCGGGGAGCTGTTTTTT
j_call: TRBJ2-3; v_call: TRBV12-3/TRBV12-4; clone_size: many; d_call: TRBD2; cdr3_aa: CASSLASGRTDTQYF; cdr3_nt: TGTGCCAGCAGTTTAGCTAGCGGGCGCACAGATACGCAGTATTTT
j_call: TRBJ2-7; v_call: TRBV7-2; clone_size: few; d_call: TRBD2; cdr3_aa: CASSRGGTISSYEQYF; cdr3_nt: TGTGCCAGCAGTCGCGGGGGGACCATAAGCTCCTACGAGCAGTACTTC
j_call: TRBJ2-3; v_call: TRBV7-3; clone_size: few; d_call: NA; cdr3_aa: CASSPAGRRATDTQYF; cdr3_nt: TGTGCCAGCAGCCCCGCGGGTCGTAGGGCCACAGATACGCAGTATTTT
j_call: TRBJ2-7; v_call: TRBV7-2; clone_size: many; d_call: NA; cdr3_aa: CASSLSAAMAYEQYF; cdr3_nt: TGTGCCAGCAGCTTATCGGCGGCGATGGCCTACGAGCAGTACTTC
j_call: TRBJ1-4; v_call: TRBV6-5; clone_size: NA; d_call: NA; cdr3_aa: CASSYSGLGGEKLFF; cdr3_nt: TGTGCCAGCAGTTACTCGGGGTTAGGAGGGGAAAAACTGTTTTTT
j_call: TRBJ2-6; v_call: TRBV27; clone_size: NA; d_call: NA; cdr3_aa: CASSVIRGSGANVLTF; cdr3_nt: TGTGCCAGCAGCGTAATCAGGGGTTCTGGGGCCAACGTCCTGACTTTC
j_call: TRBJ2-1; v_call: TRBV7-6; clone_size: few; d_call: NA; cdr3_aa: CASSFRDGAYNEQFF; cdr3_nt: TGTGCCAGCAGCTTCCGGGACGGAGCCTACAATGAGCAGTTCTTC
j_call: TRBJ1-2; v_call: TRBV9; clone_size: few; d_call: NA; cdr3_aa: CASSVSGRGYTF; cdr3_nt: TGTGCCAGCAGCGTATCTGGGCGCGGCTACACCTTC
j_call: TRBJ1-1; v_call: TRBV20-1; clone_size: many; d_call: TRBD1; cdr3_aa: CSAGQAAGDTEAFF; cdr3_nt: TGCAGTGCTGGACAGGCGGCAGGAGACACTGAAGCTTTCTTT
j_call: TRBJ2-5; v_call: TRBV5-1; clone_size: NA; d_call: NA; cdr3_aa: CASSLGVTGRGVAQYF; cdr3_nt: TGCGCCAGCAGCTTGGGGGTGACAGGTCGCGGAGTGGCCCAGTACTTC
j_call: TRBJ2-5; v_call: TRBV5-5; clone_size: NA; d_call: NA; cdr3_aa: CASSLSGVGGETQYF; cdr3_nt: TGTGCCAGCAGCCTCTCCGGGGTTGGGGGAGAGACCCAGTACTTC
j_call: TRBJ1-5; v_call: TRBV9; clone_size: NA; d_call: NA; cdr3_aa: CASSFGRDSNQPQHF; cdr3_nt: TGTGCCAGCAGCTTCGGACGCGATAGCAATCAGCCCCAGCATTTT
j_call: TRBJ1-6; v_call: TRBV7-3; clone_size: NA; d_call: TRBD1; cdr3_aa: CASSLKGQGGSPLHF; cdr3_nt: TGTGCCAGCAGCTTAAAGGGACAGGGAGGCTCACCCCTCCACTTT
j_call: TRBJ2-3; v_call: TRBV6-5; clone_size: many; d_call: NA; cdr3_aa: CASSYAGTDTQYF; cdr3_nt: TGTGCCAGCAGTTATGCTGGGACAGATACGCAGTATTTT
j_call: TRBJ2-6; v_call: TRBV12-3/TRBV12-4; clone_size: few; d_call: TRBD1; cdr3_aa: CASSKDRGYSGANVLTF; cdr3_nt: TGTGCCAGCAGTAAGGACAGGGGGTATTCTGGGGCCAACGTCCTGACTTTC
j_call: TRBJ1-5; v_call: TRBV7-2; clone_size: NA; d_call: NA; cdr3_aa: CASTVAVDQPQHF; cdr3_nt: TGTGCCAGCACTGTCGCGGTAGATCAGCCCCAGCATTTT
j_call: TRBJ2-5; v_call: TRBV20-1; clone_size: NA; d_call: NA; cdr3_aa: CSARDNTRGGETQYF; cdr3_nt: TGCAGTGCTAGAGATAACACAAGGGGCGGAGAGACCCAGTACTTC
j_call: TRBJ1-2; v_call: TRBV2; clone_size: few; d_call: NA; cdr3_aa: CASSEVHNYGYTF; cdr3_nt: TGTGCCAGCAGTGAAGTACACAACTATGGCTACACCTTC
j_call: TRBJ2-1; v_call: TRBV5-1; clone_size: many; d_call: NA; cdr3_aa: CASRPGSSSYNEQFF; cdr3_nt: TGCGCCAGCAGACCGGGCTCCAGCTCCTACAATGAGCAGTTCTTC
j_call: TRBJ2-5; v_call: TRBV18; clone_size: few; d_call: NA; cdr3_aa: CASSPAQDETQYF; cdr3_nt: TGTGCCAGCTCACCTGCCCAGGACGAGACCCAGTACTTC
j_call: TRBJ1-5; v_call: TRBV28; clone_size: NA; d_call: NA; cdr3_aa: CASSFSRGGQPQHF; cdr3_nt: TGTGCCAGCAGTTTCAGTAGGGGAGGTCAGCCCCAGCATTTT
j_call: TRBJ1-1; v_call: TRBV6-6; clone_size: NA; d_call: NA; cdr3_aa: CALPGPHRAEAFF; cdr3_nt: TGTGCCTTACCTGGCCCCCATAGGGCCGAAGCTTTCTTT
j_call: TRBJ1-2; v_call: TRBV5-1; clone_size: NA; d_call: NA; cdr3_aa: CASSPTRGFNNGYTF; cdr3_nt: TGCGCCAGCAGCCCTACGCGAGGGTTCAACAATGGCTACACCTTC
j_call: TRBJ2-7; v_call: TRBV11-2; clone_size: NA; d_call: NA; cdr3_aa: CASTQGMPSYEQYF; cdr3_nt: TGTGCCAGCACCCAGGGGATGCCCTCCTACGAGCAGTACTTC
j_call: TRBJ1-2; v_call: TRBV4-2; clone_size: few; d_call: NA; cdr3_aa: CASSQVGREGGYGYTF; cdr3_nt: TGTGCCAGCAGCCAAGTGGGTCGAGAAGGAGGATATGGCTACACCTTC
j_call: TRBJ1-1; v_call: TRBV2; clone_size: few; d_call: NA; cdr3_aa: CASRGSSGEAFF; cdr3_nt: TGTGCCAGCAGGGGTTCTTCGGGTGAAGCTTTCTTT
j_call: TRBJ2-3; v_call: TRBV29-1; clone_size: few; d_call: TRBD1; cdr3_aa: CSVAAAGGPSTDTQYF; cdr3_nt: TGCAGCGTTGCCGCGGCAGGGGGCCCTAGCACAGATACGCAGTATTTT
j_call: TRBJ2-4; v_call: TRBV7-2; clone_size: few; d_call: TRBD1; cdr3_aa: CASSPGQGASIQYF; cdr3_nt: TGTGCCAGCAGCCCGGGACAGGGGGCGAGCATTCAGTACTTC
j_call: TRBJ1-1; v_call: TRBV24-1; clone_size: NA; d_call: NA; cdr3_aa: CATSDSGLPVAFF; cdr3_nt: TGTGCCACCAGTGACAGTGGACTTCCGGTCGCTTTCTTT
j_call: TRBJ2-2; v_call: TRBV6-5; clone_size: NA; d_call: TRBD1; cdr3_aa: CASRTGGNTGELFF; cdr3_nt: TGTGCCAGCAGGACAGGGGGGAACACCGGGGAGCTGTTTTTT
j_call: TRBJ1-1; v_call: TRBV6-1; clone_size: NA; d_call: NA; cdr3_aa: CASKIGGGTEAFF; cdr3_nt: TGTGCCAGCAAGATCGGGGGCGGCACTGAAGCTTTCTTT
j_call: TRBJ2-5; v_call: TRBV11-2; clone_size: NA; d_call: NA; cdr3_aa: CASSFRAPNPPETQYF; cdr3_nt: TGTGCCAGCAGCTTCCGGGCCCCAAACCCCCCAGAGACCCAGTACTTC
j_call: TRBJ2-5; v_call: TRBV11-2; clone_size: few; d_call: TRBD2; cdr3_aa: CASSLRSGGLQETQYF; cdr3_nt: TGTGCCAGCAGCTTACGGAGCGGGGGGTTACAAGAGACCCAGTACTTC
j_call: TRBJ1-2; v_call: TRBV19; clone_size: many; d_call: NA; cdr3_aa: CASSRATYGYTF; cdr3_nt: TGTGCCAGTAGTAGGGCAACGTACGGCTACACCTTC
j_call: TRBJ2-5; v_call: TRBV7-2; clone_size: few; d_call: TRBD2; cdr3_aa: CASSTGLARETQYF; cdr3_nt: TGTGCCAGCAGCACGGGACTAGCACGGGAGACCCAGTACTTC